This T cell receptor (beta chain) is from a study of blood T cell repertoires in COVID-19. About this clone: This sample includes further DNA sequences coding for the same CDR3.

Only in-frame clones appear in the TCRdb table, and some are missing; sequencing was by immunoSEQ multiplex PCR. The sample has 150,000 to 180,000 clones, 60% to 85% seen once. The clonotype was recovered from an older man with acute or convalescent COVID-19. Material: peripheral blood.

In DNA form, the CDR3 reads TGTGCCAGCAGTCTCCAAGAGACCCAGTACTTC. Translated: CASSLQETQYF. This rearrangement joins TRBV2 to TRBJ2-5, with D uncertain. CDR1 is SNHLY and CDR2 is FYNNEI in the germline V gene. The CDR3 totals 11 residues. Trimming shortened V by 5 bases and J by 1 base, and 2 bases separated the two germline ends.